This T cell receptor (beta chain) was captured in a study of shared clonotypes between healthy human individuals. Overall study context: Plates per donor: three CD4 naive, three CD4 memory, two CD8 naive, one CD8 memory.

CD45RO-negative cells were positively selected for CCR7, leaving out terminally differentiated effector memory CD45RA+ cells. Remarks on this clone: What it recognizes is unknown.

TCRdb keeps only in-frame clones here, not all; method: immunoSEQ multiplex PCR. Of roughly 1,800,000 clones in the sample, about 94% are singletons; the top ten hold approximately 1.2%. The length of the CDR3 is 15 residues. CDR1 is SGHNT, CDR2 YYREEE, per germline (reference sequence). V lost 4 bases to trimming and J lost 0 bases, with 14 bases between them. Study-level results: Expectations were that clonotype sharing among donors would be affected by sequencing depth.

This chain joins TRBV5-4 and TRBJ2-7; maybe TRBD2 (6 bases). Specimen: naive CD8+ T cells sorted from blood. The receptor's source is a man aged 18 to 30 in good health. The DNA for the CDR3 is TGTGCCAGCAGCGGTGGACTATTGAGCTCCTACGAGCAGTACTTC. Its translation is CASSGGLLSSYEQYF.